This T cell receptor (beta chain) was recorded in a study of shared T cell receptors in the human thymus. The V segment lost 1 base and the J segment 3 bases; nucleotides outside the gene matches: 3. CDR3 length: 15 residues. Germline CDR1 MGHRA, CDR2 YSYEKL. Clones were read by immunoSEQ multiplex PCR, and TCRdb kept only the in-frame ones, dropping some. Of hundreds of thousands of clones in the sample, 70% to 90% are singletons; the top ten hold 0.0094%. These records were also assigned to another study, of human thymus T cells. That investigation notes: Resections from corrective heart surgery supplied the thymus tissue. What appeared biased in thymic and blood repertoires was the usage of V and J genes.

Material: thymocytes. The clonotype was recovered from a boy under two years old with a congenital heart defect. This chain connects TRBV4-1 to TRBJ1-5; TRBD1 aligns across 7 bases. CDR3: CASSQGTGVNQPQHF. The CDR3 bases are TGCGCCAGCAGCCAAGGGACAGGCGTCAATCAGCCCCAGCATTTT.